These 10 T cell receptor beta chains were sequenced from one sample in a study of blood T cell repertoires in COVID-19. Repertoires were generated with immunoSEQ multiplex PCR, while TCRdb's copy carries only in-frame clones and drops some. The sample has some 190,000 clones, almost 85% seen once. Sequencing was carried out using peripheral blood. All receptors come from a woman between 65 and 79 years old with active or convalescent COVID-19.

This chain connects TRBV20-1 to TRBJ2-1; TRBD1 might be the D (6 bases). The CDR3 is 14 amino acids. Deletions cut 3 bases from V and 6 bases from J, with 15 bases between. Germline V gene data show CDR1 as DFQATT and CDR2 as SNEGSKA (reference sequence). The CDR3: CSASRMGAPNEQFF. For the CDR3, the DNA is TGCAGTGCTAGTCGGATGGGGGCTCCCAATGAGCAGTTCTTC.

This rearrangement joins TRBV2 to TRBJ2-1, with D possibly matching TRBD1 (6 bases). The CDR3 has 15 amino acids. Deletions cut 6 bases from V and 7 bases from J, with 19 bases between. Germline V CDR1 and CDR2: SNHLY, FYNNEI. Written as DNA, the CDR3 is TGTGCCAGCAGGGGGGCTGGGGGTTCGTGGAATGAGCAGTTCTTC. Translated, it gives CASRGAGGSWNEQFF.

This clone was recorded a few times. The gene calls are TRBV7-2 and TRBJ2-2, with D maybe TRBD1 (5 bases). CDR3 length equals 15 residues. The germline CDR1 and CDR2 sequences are SGHTA and FQGNSA. The V and J ends lost 2 bases and 3 bases respectively, with 10 bases between them. This CDR3 is CASSLKTVYTGELFF. As DNA, the CDR3 is TGTGCCAGCAGCTTAAAGACAGTTTACACCGGGGAGCTGTTTTTT.

This clone was seen a few times. The chain joins TRBV5-1 to TRBJ2-1, with D maybe TRBD1 (5 bases). The CDR3 totals 15 residues. CDR1 is SGHRS and CDR2 is YFSETQ in the germline V gene. Deletions cut 3 bases from V and 2 bases from J, with 12 bases between. CDR3 protein: CASSYGHDTYNEQFF. For the CDR3, the DNA is TGCGCCAGCAGCTACGGACACGATACCTACAATGAGCAGTTCTTC.

V and J are TRBV7-3 and TRBJ2-1; no clear D gene. The CDR3 length is 16 residues. The V end was cut by 5 bases, the J end by 4 bases, with 18 bases between. The germline V gene has CDR1 SGHTA and CDR2 FQGTGA. CDR3 sequence reads: CASSTRGPTPYNEQFF. The CDR3 DNA reads TGTGCCAGCAGCACGCGCGGCCCCACACCTTACAATGAGCAGTTCTTC.

The gene calls are TRBV5-1 and TRBJ1-1, with 8 bases lining up with TRBD1. Germline assignment: CDR1 SGHRS and CDR2 YFSETQ. V trimming: 0 bases; J trimming: 1 base; junction bases outside the gene matches: 5. This CDR3 is built from 16 residues. The CDR3: CASSLGTGNRNTEAFF. The CDR3 coding sequence is TGCGCCAGCAGCTTGGGGACAGGGAATAGGAACACTGAAGCTTTCTTT. Supplemented by reference TRBV5-1 and TRBJ1-1, the full variable domain reads KAGVTQTPRYLIKTRGQQVTLSCSPISGHRSVSWYQQTPGQGLQFLFEYFSETQRNKGNFPGRFSGRQFSNSRSEMNVSTLELGDSALYLCASSLGTGNRNTEAFFGQGTRLTVV.

The chain couples TRBV4-2 to TRBJ2-7, with D tentatively TRBD1 (7 bases). The V gene's germline CDR1 is LGHNA and CDR2 YNFKEQ. The germline V and J ends were trimmed by 0 bases and 9 bases, with 12 bases remaining between them. CDR3 length equals 13 residues. The CDR3 coding sequence is TGTGCCAGCAGCCAAGAGAGGAGGGACAGGCAGTACTTC. Its protein is CASSQERRDRQYF.

The rearrangement uses TRBV15 and TRBJ1-5, with unresolved D. Trimming took 0 bases from V and 7 from J, leaving 10 bases between them. The CDR3 loop spans 14 amino acids. In germline, CDR1 is LNHNV, CDR2 YYDKDF (reference sequence). CDR3 loop: CATSREFGRQPQHF. The CDR3 region has the DNA TGTGCCACCAGCAGAGAATTCGGGAGGCAGCCCCAGCATTTT.

This chain uses TRBV7-7 with TRBJ2-1, with D perhaps TRBD1 (5 bases). CDR1 SSHAT and CDR2 FNYEAQ come from the germline V gene (reference sequence). V dropped 1 base and J dropped 7 bases, with 14 bases sitting between them. The CDR3 has 15 residues. CDR3 nucleotide sequence: TGTGCCAGCAGCTTAGGGGGCGCCGCTAGGAATGAGCAGTTCTTC. This translates into CASSLGGAARNEQFF.

The V gene is TRBV3-1 (or the pseudogene TRBV3-2), the J gene TRBJ2-5; D is unclear. Per germline, CDR1 LGHDT and CDR2 YNNKEL (reference sequence). The V end was cut by 2 bases, the J end by 1 base, with 5 bases between. This CDR3 has 13 residues. DNA of the CDR3: TGTGCCAGCAGCCAATGGAGCCAAGAGACCCAGTACTTC. As protein: CASSQWSQETQYF.